These T cell receptor beta chains were read from a single sample in a study of T cell clonotyping in hematopoietic cell transplantation. Generated by immunoSEQ multiplex PCR, the TCRdb table keeps only in-frame clones and is missing some. Altogether approximately 30,000 clones are present, less than 85% being singletons, with the ten largest covering over 1.5%. Sample: peripheral blood mononuclear cells, taken before stem cell transplant. These receptors all come from a man aged 35 to 55 with acute myeloid leukemia. Some clones in this sample may be carry-over from other donors' samples. Both conserved end residues are trimmed from each CDR3. The D gene is left open where the match is weak.

TRBD2	TRBV11-3	ASSYLPGLAGGIHQETQY
-	TRBV30	AWSGQSSNQPQH
-	TRBV7-8	ASSFRTQGEAF
-	TRBV2	ASSERTYGYT
-	TRBV5-1	ASSLVSGSGADTQY
-	TRBV5-1	ASSLESGGLGGNTIY
TRBD1	TRBV5-6	ASSTLQGDPFYGYT
-	TRBV27	ASSLATGPPDSHEKY
TRBD1	TRBV27	ASGQGPRGYT
TRBD1	TRBV7-9	ASSPTGTGFYEQY
-	TRBV10-3	ATDLGPNLISYEQY
TRBD2	TRBV6-5	ASSYGASGSGEQY
-	TRBV30	AWRGGVNTGELF
-	TRBV9	ASSVSPRGDLDSPLH
-	TRBV6-5	ASSPRGGDRETQY
TRBD2	TRBV11-2	ASSSSGTNTGELF
TRBD2	TRBV6-6	ASRGTSGRVTEQY
TRBD2	TRBV7-9	ASSLALAELGETQY
-	TRBV6-5	ASSYSPTTNEKLF
TRBD1	TRBV15	ATSRGGTGGLHEQY
-	TRBV7-9	ASSFEGVGTEAF
-	TRBV6-6	ASSPEVYEQY
TRBD1	TRBV6-5	ASGGQGTNYGYT
-	TRBV11-3	ASSLVGGTSSYEQY
-	TRBV19	ASSISQNNEQF
-	TRBV5-1	ASSPGRPEQF
-	TRBV9	ASSALTDTQY
TRBD2	TRBV29-1	SVRLAGRSYEQY
-	TRBV21-1	ASSKSGQGNYGYT
-	TRBV5-1	ASSLEYSDYGYT
-	TRBV28	ASSFPGSSYEQY
-	TRBV2	ASRVIHNQPQH
TRBD1	TRBV6-6	ASNFPGQGNEQY
-	TRBV5-1	ASSSGHLVNYGYT
-	TRBV4-3	ASSQGRGMETQY
-	TRBV4-3	ASSQEKAEGLSPLH
-	TRBV25-1	ASSTRGVLPTNEQF
TRBD1	TRBV13	ASSLLGQGAAEAF
TRBD1	TRBV6-5	ASSWGQAGANVLT
TRBD1	TRBV11-1	ASSYGTGAGAFWQY
-	TRBV7-9	ASSLFYEQY
TRBD1	TRBV30	AWSGTGGNEKLF
-	TRBV5-6	ASSSDAVNTEAF
-	TRBV6-1	ASSEVRTSTDTQY
-	TRBV4-1	ASSQERQFVSGANVLT
-	TRBV5-6	ASSLVRRADTQY
-	TRBV2	ASSDAVQVLSYEQY
-	TRBV30	AWSRDMNTEAF
-	TRBV2	ASSGGGEETQY
TRBD2	TRBV6-6	ASSGGLAGYNEQF
-	TRBV20-1	SAWGAEAF
-	TRBV30	AWRVGNSEAF
TRBD2	TRBV2	ASQETSGGKTQY